Reported below is one T cell receptor beta chain. These data are taken from a study of T cells expressing NK-cell markers. TCRdb reprocessed the 5' RACE reads and reports one entry per CDR3 protein, with no DNA. This repertoire includes 350,000 to 500,000 distinct CDR3 sequences. Germline assignment: CDR1 SQVTM and CDR2 ANQGSEA. CDR3 length: 14 residues. Sequenced input: blood T cells: a sorted CD56 or NKG2C T cell subset, CD4+ or CD8+ T cells, or bulk PBMC T cells (not recorded which). The clonotype was recovered from a woman between 18 and 69 years old in good health. V usage is TRBV29-1 and J usage is TRBJ2-3; checking the TCRdb D call of TRBD2 is not possible without DNA. The chain's CDR3 is CSVAVTSGTDTQYF.